This TCR beta chain was captured by sequencing in a study of Ad26.COV2.S vaccination and SARS-CoV-2 variants. Study observations and caveats: After vaccination, reports described spike-specific CD8+ and CD4+ T cell responses as showing substantial breadth.

Treatment indicated: about 20 received Ad26.COV2.S at low or high dose, single or two shots; about five received placebo; per-sample allocation not given. Sampling took place 63 days after the first vaccine or placebo injection. Boston hosted the donor, who was an adult aged 18-55 years. Notes on this clone: The antigen is undetermined.

Clones were sequenced by immunoSEQ multiplex PCR, and TCRdb holds only the in-frame ones, with some missing. The table lists more than 300,000 clones, 88% of them singletons, with approximately 5.9% in the top ten. The sample was peripheral blood, taken in a trial of Ad26.COV2.S vaccine versus placebo. The TCR sequence derives from a person between 18 and 60 years old who received the Ad26.COV2.S COVID-19 vaccine or a placebo.

The chain's CDR3 is CASSQNHGVYNEQFF. For the CDR3, the DNA is TGCGCCAGCAGCCAAAACCACGGTGTATACAATGAGCAGTTCTTC. This chain uses TRBV4-1 with TRBJ2-1; D ambiguous. Per germline, CDR1 MGHRA and CDR2 YSYEKL. The CDR3 has 15 amino acids. Between the trimmed V and J ends, which lost 2 bases and 4 bases, there was a span of 12 bases.